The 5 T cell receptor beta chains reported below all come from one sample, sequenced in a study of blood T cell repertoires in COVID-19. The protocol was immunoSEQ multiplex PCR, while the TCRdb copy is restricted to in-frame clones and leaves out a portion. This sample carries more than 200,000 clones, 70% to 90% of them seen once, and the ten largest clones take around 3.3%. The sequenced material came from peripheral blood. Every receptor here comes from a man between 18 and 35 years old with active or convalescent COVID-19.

CDR3 DNA sequence: TGTGCCATCAGTCCTTCCGGGACAGGGGTTCCTGGGGCCAACGTCCTGACTTTC. The encoded protein is CAISPSGTGVPGANVLTF. The V gene is TRBV10-3, the J gene TRBJ2-6; TRBD1 matches at 10 bases. The length of the CDR3 is 18 residues. CDR1 and CDR2 (germline): ENHRY, SYGVKD. J was trimmed by 2 bases and V by 5 bases; bases with no gene match: 9.

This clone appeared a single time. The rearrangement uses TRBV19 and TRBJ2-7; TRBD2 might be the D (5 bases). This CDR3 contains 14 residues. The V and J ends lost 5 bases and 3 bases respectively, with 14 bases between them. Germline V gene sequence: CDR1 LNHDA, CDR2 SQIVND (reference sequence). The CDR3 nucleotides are TGTGCCAGTAGTGCTTTCAGAGGAGGCTACGAGCAGTACTTC. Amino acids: CASSAFRGGYEQYF.

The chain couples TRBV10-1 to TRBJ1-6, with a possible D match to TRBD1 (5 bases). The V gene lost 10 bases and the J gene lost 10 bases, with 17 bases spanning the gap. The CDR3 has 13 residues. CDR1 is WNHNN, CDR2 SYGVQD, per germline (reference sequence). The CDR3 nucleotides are TGCGCCATCCCGAGGCAGGGCAGGTCACCCCTCCACTTT. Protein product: CAIPRQGRSPLHF.

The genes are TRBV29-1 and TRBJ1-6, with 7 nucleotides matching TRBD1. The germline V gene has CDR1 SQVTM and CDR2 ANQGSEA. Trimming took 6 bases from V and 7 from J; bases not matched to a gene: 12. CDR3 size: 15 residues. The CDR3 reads CSVADTGAGNSPLHF. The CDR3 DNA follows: TGCAGCGTCGCGGATACAGGGGCCGGCAATTCACCCCTCCACTTT. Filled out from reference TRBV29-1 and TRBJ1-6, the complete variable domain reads SAVISQKPSRDICQRGTSLTIQCQVDSQVTMMFWYRQQPGQSLTLIATANQGSEATYESGFVIDKFPISRPNLTFSTLTVSNMSPEDSSIYLCSVADTGAGNSPLHFGNGTRLTVT.

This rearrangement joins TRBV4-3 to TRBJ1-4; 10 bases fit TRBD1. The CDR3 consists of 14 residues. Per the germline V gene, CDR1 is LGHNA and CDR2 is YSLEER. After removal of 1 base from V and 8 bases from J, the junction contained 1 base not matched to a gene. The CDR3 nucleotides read TGCGCCAGCAGCCAAGGACAGGGGGCAGAAAAACTGTTTTTT. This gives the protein CASSQGQGAEKLFF.